This TCR beta chain originates from a study of blood T cells in healthy people across ages. The study's findings and limits: More naive CD4+ cells and higher diversity marked long-lived donors relative to aged donors. Naive T cell percentage strongly correlated with TCR beta diversity.

This clonotype was observed a handful of times. Its specificity is unknown. V gave up 8 bases and J gave up 3 bases, with 14 bases separating them. The CDR3 runs 13 residues. Germline V gene sequence: CDR1 MNHEY, CDR2 SMNVEV (reference sequence). A sample-barcoded 5' primer and a J-beta primer mix were used in a second PCR of about 7 to 12 cycles. Each cDNA molecule was tagged by a template-switch adaptor with 12 random nucleotides. TCRdb used MiXCR to reprocess the 5' RACE reads, holding one entry per CDR3 protein. This sample yields around 1.1 million distinct CDR3 sequences, of which around two fifths are seen a single time; around 13% belongs to the top ten. Each sample gave at least 6.5 million isolated PBMCs.

The chain joins TRBV27 to TRBJ2-7; D is undetermined. The receptor was derived from a man younger than 35 in good health. Sequenced sample: blood. CDR3 in DNA: TGTGCCAGCCCCGATGGGCCCGACTACGAGCAGTACTTC. Residues: CASPDGPDYEQYF.